This entry features one TCR beta chain sequence. The sample comes from a study of T-cell reconstitution after alpha-beta-depleted transplantation in children. With 7 bases clipped from V and 2 bases from J, the junction kept 14 bases outside the gene matches. The CDR3 loop spans 16 amino acids. TCRbeta library construction was performed incorporating unique molecular identifiers. TCRdb reprocessed the PCR reads with MiXCR, giving one entry per CDR3 protein. The sample yields hundreds of thousands of distinct CDR3 sequences, around 13% seen once. The sequence was obtained from a male patient aged 10-17 years who had a stem cell transplant for acute myeloid leukemia, so the T cells may come from the graft donor. The V and J genes are TRBV12-3 or TRBV12-4 and TRBJ2-7, with 7 positions matching TRBD2. The specimen comprised PBMCs, mostly from graft donor cells, sampled 360 days after TCRalphabeta/CD19-depleted stem cell transplant. DNA for the CDR3: TGTGCCAGCACTCTGCGGGAGACCAAAAACCCCTACGAGCAGTACTTC. Translating gives CASTLRETKNPYEQYF.